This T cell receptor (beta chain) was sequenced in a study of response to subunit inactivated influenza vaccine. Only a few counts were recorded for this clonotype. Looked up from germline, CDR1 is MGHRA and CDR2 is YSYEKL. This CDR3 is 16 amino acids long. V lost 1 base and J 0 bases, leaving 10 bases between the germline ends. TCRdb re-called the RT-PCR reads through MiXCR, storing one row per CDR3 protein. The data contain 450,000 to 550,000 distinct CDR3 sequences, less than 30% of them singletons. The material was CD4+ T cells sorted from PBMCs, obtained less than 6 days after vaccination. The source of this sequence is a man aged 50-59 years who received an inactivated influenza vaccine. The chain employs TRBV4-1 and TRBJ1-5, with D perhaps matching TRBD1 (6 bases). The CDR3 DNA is TGCGCCAGCAGCCAAGGGGGACAACATAGCAATCAGCCCCAGCATTTT. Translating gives CASSQGGQHSNQPQHF.